These 6 T cell receptor beta chains were all obtained from the same sample, sequenced in a study of cytomegalovirus exposure and HLA in healthy donors. Primers for the PCR totalled 60 Vbeta and 13 Jbeta. Data came from immunoSEQ multiplex PCR; TCRdb stores just in-frame clones and leaves some out. The data show more than 100,000 clones, around 66% seen once. What was sequenced was PBMCs. The receptor set was obtained from a middle-aged woman in good health and CMV-seropositive.

This rearrangement joins TRBV7-6 to TRBJ2-5; D remains unclear. CDR3 length equals 16 residues. Germline V gene sequence: CDR1 SGHVS, CDR2 FNYEAQ. Trimming left V 2 bases short and J 3 bases short, with 16 bases between. DNA of the CDR3: TGTGCCAGCAGCTTACGACGACTGGTAGGAGAAGAGACCCAGTACTTC. This translates into CASSLRRLVGEETQYF.

The chain joins TRBV10-3 to TRBJ2-7; 10 nucleotides agree with TRBD2. Germline lookup yields CDR1 ENHRY and CDR2 SYGVKD. Unmatched junction bases numbered 10, after V lost 8 bases and J lost 3 bases. The CDR3 spans 15 residues. The CDR3 DNA follows: TGTGCCATCGGTACGGGGCTAGCGGGAGTCTACGAGCAGTACTTC. Encoded protein: CAIGTGLAGVYEQYF.

This clone has a handful of counts. An end of the junction does not agree with germline; a read error may underlie this. The rearrangement uses TRBV7-7 and TRBJ2-5; D ambiguous. The CDR3 totals 12 residues. CDR1 and CDR2 from the germline V gene are SSHAT and FNYEAQ (reference sequence). The CDR3 coding sequence is TGTGCTAGCAGCTTAGATCGGGAGACCCAGTACTTC. Its protein product is CASSLDRETQYF. Supplemented by reference TRBV7-7 and TRBJ2-5, the full variable domain reads GAGVSQSPRYKVTKRGQDVTLRCDPISSHATLYWYQQALGQGPEFLTYFNYEAQPDKSGLPSDRFSAERPEGSISTLTIQRTEQRDSAMYRCASSLDRETQYFGPGTRLLVL.

This clone was observed a few times. This rearrangement joins TRBV7-6 to TRBJ2-3; TRBD1 matches 9 bases. Germline CDR1 SGHVS, CDR2 FNYEAQ. This CDR3 spans 15 amino acids. Trimming removed 3 bases from V and 4 bases from J; junction bases left unmatched: 5. DNA of the CDR3: TGTGCCAGCAGCTTCCGACAGGGGGAAGCAGATACGCAGTATTTT. This translates into CASSFRQGEADTQYF.

J is TRBJ1-5 and V is TRBV2; D is undetermined. Germline V gives CDR1 SNHLY, CDR2 FYNNEI. The V end lost 6 bases, the J end lost 3 bases, and 9 bases lay between the germline ends. The CDR3 covers 13 residues. CDR3 amino acids: CASSAGNNQPQHF. The CDR3 nucleotides are TGTGCCAGCAGCGCAGGTAACAATCAGCCCCAGCATTTT.

The chain employs TRBV18 and TRBJ2-7; 7 bases align to TRBD1. The CDR3 is 13 amino acids. V was pared by 6 bases and J by 2 bases, with 4 bases of the junction left unmatched. Germline V gene lookup returns CDR1 KGHSH and CDR2 LQKENI. The CDR3 region is CASSSGTAYEQYF. In nucleotides, the CDR3 is TGTGCCAGCTCGTCCGGGACAGCCTACGAGCAGTACTTC.